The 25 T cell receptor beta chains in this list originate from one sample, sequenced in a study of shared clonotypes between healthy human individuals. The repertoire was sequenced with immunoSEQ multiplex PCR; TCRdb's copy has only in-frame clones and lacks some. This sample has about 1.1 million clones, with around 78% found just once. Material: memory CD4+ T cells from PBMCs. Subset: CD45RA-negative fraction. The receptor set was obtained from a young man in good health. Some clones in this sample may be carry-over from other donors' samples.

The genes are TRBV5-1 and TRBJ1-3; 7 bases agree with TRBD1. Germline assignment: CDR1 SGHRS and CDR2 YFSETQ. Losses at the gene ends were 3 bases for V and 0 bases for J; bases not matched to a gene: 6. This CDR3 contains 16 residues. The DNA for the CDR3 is TGCGCCAGCAGCTGGAATACAGGGGCCTCTGGAAACACCATATATTTT. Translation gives CASSWNTGASGNTIYF.

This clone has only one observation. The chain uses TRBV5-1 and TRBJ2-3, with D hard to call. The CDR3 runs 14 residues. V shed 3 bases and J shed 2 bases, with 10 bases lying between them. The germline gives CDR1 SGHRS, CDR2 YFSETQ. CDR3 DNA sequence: TGCGCCAGCAGCTACCGGCCCGACACAGATACGCAGTATTTT. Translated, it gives CASSYRPDTDTQYF. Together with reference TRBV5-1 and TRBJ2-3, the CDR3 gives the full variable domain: KAGVTQTPRYLIKTRGQQVTLSCSPISGHRSVSWYQQTPGQGLQFLFEYFSETQRNKGNFPGRFSGRQFSNSRSEMNVSTLELGDSALYLCASSYRPDTDTQYFGPGTRLTVL.

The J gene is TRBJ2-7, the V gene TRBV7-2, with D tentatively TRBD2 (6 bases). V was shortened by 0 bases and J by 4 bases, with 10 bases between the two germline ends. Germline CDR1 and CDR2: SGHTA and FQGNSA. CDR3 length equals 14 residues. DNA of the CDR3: TGTGCCAGCAGCTTAGCCCACGGGAGTTACGAGCAGTACTTC. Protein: CASSLAHGSYEQYF. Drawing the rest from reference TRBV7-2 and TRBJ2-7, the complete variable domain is GAGVSQSPSNKVTEKGKDVELRCDPISGHTALYWYRQSLGQGLEFLIYFQGNSAPDKSGLPSDRFSAERTGGSVSTLTIQRTQQEDSAVYLCASSLAHGSYEQYFGPGTRLTVT.

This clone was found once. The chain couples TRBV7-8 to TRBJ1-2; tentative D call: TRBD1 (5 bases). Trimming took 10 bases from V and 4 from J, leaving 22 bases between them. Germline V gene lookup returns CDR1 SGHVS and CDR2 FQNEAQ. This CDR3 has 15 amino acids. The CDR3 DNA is TGTGCCACCTCGGGGGGGGAAAGATTTCGCTATGGCTACACCTTC. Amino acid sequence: CATSGGERFRYGYTF.

The CDR3 DNA sequence: TGTGCCATCAGCTTACGGGACGACTACAATGAGCAGTTCTTC. Translating it yields CAISLRDDYNEQFF. V gene TRBV10-3 combines with J gene TRBJ2-1; D tentatively reads TRBD1 or TRBD2 (5 bases each). There are 14 residues in the CDR3. V was clipped by 6 bases and J by 3 bases, with 12 bases between them. In germline, CDR1 is ENHRY, CDR2 SYGVKD.

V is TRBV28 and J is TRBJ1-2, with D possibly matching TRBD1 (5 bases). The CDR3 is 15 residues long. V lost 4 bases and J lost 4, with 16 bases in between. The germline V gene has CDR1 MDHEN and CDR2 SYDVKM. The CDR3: CASSSTDSLLYGYTF. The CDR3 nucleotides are TGTGCCAGCAGTTCCACAGACAGCCTTCTCTATGGCTACACCTTC.

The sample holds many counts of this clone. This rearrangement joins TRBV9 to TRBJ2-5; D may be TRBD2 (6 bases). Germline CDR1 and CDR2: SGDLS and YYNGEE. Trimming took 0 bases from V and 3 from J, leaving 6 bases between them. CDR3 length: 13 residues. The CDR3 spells CASSVGGEETQYF. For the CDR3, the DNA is TGTGCCAGCAGCGTAGGGGGGGAAGAGACCCAGTACTTC.

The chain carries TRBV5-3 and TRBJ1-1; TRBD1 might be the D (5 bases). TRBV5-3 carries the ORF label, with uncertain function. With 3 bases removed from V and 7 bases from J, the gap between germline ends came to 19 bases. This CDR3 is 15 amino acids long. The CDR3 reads CARSSLARGANEAFF. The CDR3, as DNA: TGTGCCAGAAGCTCTCTAGCCCGGGGCGCGAATGAAGCTTTCTTT.

The CDR3 loop is CASSLGQINTGELFF. CDR3 coding DNA: TGCGCCAGCAGCTTGGGGCAGATTAACACCGGGGAGCTGTTTTTT. V and J are TRBV5-1 and TRBJ2-2; D is unresolved. V lost 0 bases to trimming and J lost 2 bases, with 8 bases between them. Germline V gene sequence: CDR1 SGHRS, CDR2 YFSETQ. This CDR3 is 15 amino acids long.

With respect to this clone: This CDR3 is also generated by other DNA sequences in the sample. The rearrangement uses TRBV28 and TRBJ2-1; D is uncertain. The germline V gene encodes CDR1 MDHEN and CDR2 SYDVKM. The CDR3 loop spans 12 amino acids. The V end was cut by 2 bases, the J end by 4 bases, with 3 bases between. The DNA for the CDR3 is TGTGCCAGCAGTTTAGCGTACAATGAGCAGTTCTTC. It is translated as CASSLAYNEQFF.

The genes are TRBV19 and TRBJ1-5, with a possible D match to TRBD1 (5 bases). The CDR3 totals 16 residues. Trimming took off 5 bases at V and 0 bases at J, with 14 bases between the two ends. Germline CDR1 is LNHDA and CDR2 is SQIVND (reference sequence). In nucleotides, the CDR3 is TGTGCCAGTAGTTTGGCCGGGACCGGTAGCAATCAGCCCCAGCATTTT. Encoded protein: CASSLAGTGSNQPQHF. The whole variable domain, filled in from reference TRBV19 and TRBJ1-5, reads DGGITQSPKYLFRKEGQNVTLSCEQNLNHDAMYWYRQDPGQGLRLIYYSQIVNDFQKGDIAEGYSVSREKKESFPLTVTSAQKNPTAFYLCASSLAGTGSNQPQHFGDGTRLSIL.

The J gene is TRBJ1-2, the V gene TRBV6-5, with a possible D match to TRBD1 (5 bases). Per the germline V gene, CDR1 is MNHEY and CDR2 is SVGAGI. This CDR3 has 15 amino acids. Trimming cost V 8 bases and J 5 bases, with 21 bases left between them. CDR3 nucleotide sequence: TGTGCCAGCTCCCCAAAGGGGCAAGAAGGGTATGGCTACACCTTC. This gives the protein CASSPKGQEGYGYTF.

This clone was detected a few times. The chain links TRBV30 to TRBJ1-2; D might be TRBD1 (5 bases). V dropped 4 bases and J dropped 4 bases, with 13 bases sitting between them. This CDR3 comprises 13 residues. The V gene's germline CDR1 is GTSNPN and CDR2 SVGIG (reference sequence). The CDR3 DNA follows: TGTGCCTGGAACGAATTGGGGGGCTATGGCTACACCTTC. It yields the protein CAWNELGGYGYTF.

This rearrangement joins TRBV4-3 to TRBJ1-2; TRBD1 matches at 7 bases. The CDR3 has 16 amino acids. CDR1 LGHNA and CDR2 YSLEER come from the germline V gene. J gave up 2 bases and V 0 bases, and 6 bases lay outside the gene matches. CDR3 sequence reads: CASSQDYVGQNYGYTF. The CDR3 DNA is TGCGCCAGCAGCCAAGATTACGTGGGACAGAACTATGGCTACACCTTC.

Here the CDR3 DNA reads TGTGCCAGCGGAACCCGTCCCGCCGGGGATACGCAGTATTTT. Translating it yields CASGTRPAGDTQYF. V and J are TRBV7-8 and TRBJ2-3, with D unresolved. The V end lost 8 bases, the J end lost 6 bases, and 18 bases lay between the germline ends. From germline, CDR1 is SGHVS and CDR2 FQNEAQ. CDR3 length: 14 amino acids.

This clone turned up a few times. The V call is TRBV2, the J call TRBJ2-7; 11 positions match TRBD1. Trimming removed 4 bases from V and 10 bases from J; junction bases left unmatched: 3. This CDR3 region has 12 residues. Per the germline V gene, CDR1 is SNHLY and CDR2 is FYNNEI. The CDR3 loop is CASSGDRGSQYF. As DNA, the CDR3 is TGTGCCAGCAGTGGGGACAGGGGGTCCCAGTACTTC. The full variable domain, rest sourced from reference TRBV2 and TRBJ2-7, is EPEVTQTPSHQVTQMGQEVILRCVPISNHLYFYWYRQILGQKVEFLVSFYNNEISEKSEIFDDQFSVERPDGSNFTLKIRSTKLEDSAMYFCASSGDRGSQYFGPGTRLTVT.

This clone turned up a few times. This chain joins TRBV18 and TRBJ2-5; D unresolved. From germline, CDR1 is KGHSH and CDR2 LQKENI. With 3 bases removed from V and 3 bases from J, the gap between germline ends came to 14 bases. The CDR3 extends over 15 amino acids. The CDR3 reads CASSPPGSLKETQYF. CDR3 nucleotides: TGTGCCAGCTCACCCCCCGGGTCCCTGAAAGAGACCCAGTACTTC.

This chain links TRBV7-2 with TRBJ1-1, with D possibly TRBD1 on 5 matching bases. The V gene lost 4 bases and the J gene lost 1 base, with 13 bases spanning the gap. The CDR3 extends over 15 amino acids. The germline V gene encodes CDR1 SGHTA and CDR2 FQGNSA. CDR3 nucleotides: TGTGCCAGCAGCTCCCAAGGGACCGCGAACACTGAAGCTTTCTTT. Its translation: CASSSQGTANTEAFF.

This chain's CDR3 is CASSLGLARADTQYF. In nucleotides, the CDR3 is TGTGCCAGCAGCTTGGGACTAGCGCGGGCAGATACGCAGTATTTT. The V gene is TRBV7-7, the J gene TRBJ2-3; 10 nucleotides agree with TRBD2. With V trimmed by 3 bases and J by 4 bases, 4 bases remained unmatched. Germline V CDR1 and CDR2: SSHAT, FNYEAQ (reference sequence). The CDR3 is 15 amino acids.

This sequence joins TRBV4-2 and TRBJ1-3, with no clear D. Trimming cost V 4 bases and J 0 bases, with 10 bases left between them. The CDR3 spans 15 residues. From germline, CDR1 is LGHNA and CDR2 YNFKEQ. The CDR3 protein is CASSLDGDSGNTIYF. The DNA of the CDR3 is TGTGCCAGCAGCCTCGACGGGGACTCTGGAAACACCATATATTTT.

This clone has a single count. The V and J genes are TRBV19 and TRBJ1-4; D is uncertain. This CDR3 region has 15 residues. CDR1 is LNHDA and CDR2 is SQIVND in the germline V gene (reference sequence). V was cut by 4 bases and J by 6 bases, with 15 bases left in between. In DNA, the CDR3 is TGTGCCAGTAGTACCAACAGTGCCCTGTATGAAAAACTGTTTTTT. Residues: CASSTNSALYEKLFF.

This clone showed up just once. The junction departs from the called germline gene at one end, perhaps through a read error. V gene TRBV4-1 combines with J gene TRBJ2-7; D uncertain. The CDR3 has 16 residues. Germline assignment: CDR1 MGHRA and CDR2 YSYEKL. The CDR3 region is CASSQGTPRNSYEQCF. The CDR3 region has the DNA TGCGCCAGCAGCCAAGGAACTCCGCGGAACTCCTACGAGCAGTGCTTC.

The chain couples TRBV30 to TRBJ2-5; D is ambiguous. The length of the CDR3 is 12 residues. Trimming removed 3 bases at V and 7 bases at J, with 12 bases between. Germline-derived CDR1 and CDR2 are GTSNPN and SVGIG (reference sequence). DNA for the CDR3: TGTGCCTGGAGCGAGGAACCTATGACCCAGTACTTC. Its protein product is CAWSEEPMTQYF.

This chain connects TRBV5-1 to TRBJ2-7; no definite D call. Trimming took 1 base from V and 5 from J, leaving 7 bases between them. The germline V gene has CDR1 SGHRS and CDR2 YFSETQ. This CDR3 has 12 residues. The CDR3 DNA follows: TGCGCCAGCAGCTTGACAGTCAACGAGCAGTACTTC. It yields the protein CASSLTVNEQYF.

CDR3 nucleotides: TGTGCCAGCAGCCAAGGACATAGCAATCAGCCCCAGCATTTT. Translating gives CASSQGHSNQPQHF. This sequence joins TRBV4-2 and TRBJ1-5, with D uncertain. The V end lost 1 base, the J end lost 0 bases, and 4 bases lay between the germline ends. Per germline, CDR1 LGHNA and CDR2 YNFKEQ. CDR3 length equals 14 residues.